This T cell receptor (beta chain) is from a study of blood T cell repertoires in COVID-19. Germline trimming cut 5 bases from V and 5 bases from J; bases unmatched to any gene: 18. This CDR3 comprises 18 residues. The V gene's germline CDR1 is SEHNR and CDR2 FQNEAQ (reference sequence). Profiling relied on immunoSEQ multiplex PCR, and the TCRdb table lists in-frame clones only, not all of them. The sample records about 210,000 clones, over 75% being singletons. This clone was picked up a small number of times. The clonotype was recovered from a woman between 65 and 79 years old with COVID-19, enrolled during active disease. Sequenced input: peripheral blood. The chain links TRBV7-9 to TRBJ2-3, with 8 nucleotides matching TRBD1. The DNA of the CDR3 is TGTGCCAGCAGCCATCAAACCCCCGGGACAGGAGAGAAAGATACGCAGTATTTT. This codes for CASSHQTPGTGEKDTQYF.